One and the same sample provided the 32 T cell receptor beta chains below, sequenced in a study of Japanese encephalitis immunity and Zika vaccine responses. TCRdb called the 5' RACE reads again in MiXCR, with one record for every CDR3 protein. The table records 350 to 500 distinct CDR3 sequences, over 6% of them present only once. For less than seven days, PBMCs labeled with CFSE were cultured with peptide pools at roughly 1 ug/mL each. Unfixed live CD56-CD19-CD16-CD3+CD4+ CFSE-low cells were sorted as proliferating CD4 T cells. Specimen: antigen-activated CD4+ T cells from blood, cultured, collected during a Zika inactivated vaccine study. These receptors all come from an adult woman who received an inactivated Zika virus vaccine.

By sample fraction, this clonotype is large (0.1 to 1%). V gene TRBV5-1 combines with J gene TRBJ2-5; D possibly corresponds to TRBD2 (7 bases). The germline V gene encodes CDR1 SGHRS and CDR2 YFSETQ. This CDR3 is 14 amino acids long. V shed 9 bases and J shed 1 base, with 16 bases lying between them. In DNA form, the CDR3 reads TGCGCCACCCACAGTGGGGGGGCCCAAGAGACCCAGTACTTC. It codes for CATHSGGAQETQYF.

Within the sample, this clonotype is medium-sized (0.01 to 0.1%). The gene calls are TRBV30 and TRBJ2-7; no clear D. The CDR3 spans 12 residues. V lost 2 bases, J lost 4 bases, and 9 bases lay in between. Looked up from germline, CDR1 is GTSNPN and CDR2 is SVGIG (reference sequence). The CDR3 DNA reads as TGTGCCTGGAGTTCGACTGGTTACGAGCAGTACTTC. It yields the protein CAWSSTGYEQYF.

This clonotype is categorized as large. This chain connects TRBV5-5 to TRBJ1-1; no definite D call. The CDR3 is made up of 14 amino acids. Germline lookup yields CDR1 SGHKS and CDR2 YYEKEE (reference sequence). V was shortened by 4 bases and J by 1 base, with 11 bases between the two germline ends. CDR3 sequence: CASSTDGPNTEAFF. For the CDR3, the DNA is TGTGCCAGCAGCACGGACGGCCCGAACACTGAAGCTTTCTTT. Combining the CDR3 with reference TRBV5-5 and TRBJ1-1 gives the whole variable domain DAGVTQSPTHLIKTRGQQVTLRCSPISGHKSVSWYQQVLGQGPQFIFQYYEKEERGRGNFPDRFSARQFPNYSSELNVNALLLGDSALYLCASSTDGPNTEAFFGQGTRLTVV.

This clonotype ranks as large. The V gene is TRBV20-1, the J gene TRBJ2-7; 9 bases fit TRBD1. The V gene end was trimmed by 5 bases and the J gene end by 2 bases; junction bases not matched to a gene: 7. Per the germline V gene, CDR1 is DFQATT and CDR2 is SNEGSKA (reference sequence). CDR3 length: 14 amino acids. The CDR3 loop is CSAQGQGRTYEQYF. The CDR3 DNA reads TGCAGTGCTCAGGGACAGGGAAGAACCTACGAGCAGTACTTC.

This clonotype is categorized as large. This chain connects TRBV2 to TRBJ2-5; possibly TRBD2 for D (6 bases). The germline V gene has CDR1 SNHLY and CDR2 FYNNEI. Trimming took 6 bases from V and 2 from J, leaving 16 bases between them. There are 15 residues in the CDR3. CDR3 sequence reads: CASSAGGGRQETQYF. The CDR3 coding sequence is TGTGCCAGCAGCGCCGGCGGTGGGAGGCAAGAGACCCAGTACTTC.

This clonotype is medium-sized. The genes are TRBV3-1 and TRBJ2-3; weak D call: TRBD2 (5 bases). The CDR3 is 15 residues long. Germline values: CDR1 LGHDT, CDR2 YNNKEL (reference sequence). The V gene lost 0 bases and the J gene lost 4 bases, with 11 bases spanning the gap. The CDR3 loop reads CASSQEEGIADTQYF. The CDR3 DNA reads as TGTGCCAGCAGCCAAGAAGAGGGAATTGCAGATACGCAGTATTTT.

By sample share, this clonotype is hyperexpanded. The chain links TRBV12-5 to TRBJ2-5, with D tentatively TRBD1 (5 bases). CDR1 and CDR2 from the germline V gene are LGHNT and FRNRAP. The germline V and J ends were trimmed by 8 bases and 5 bases, with 12 bases remaining between them. The CDR3 is 12 amino acids. The DNA of the CDR3 is TGTGCTAGTTTAGGGGATGGGGAGACCCAGTACTTC. Its translation: CASLGDGETQYF.

In its sample, this clonotype is large. This chain uses TRBV20-1 with TRBJ1-6; TRBD1 matches at 12 bases. Germline lookup yields CDR1 DFQATT and CDR2 SNEGSKA (reference sequence). The CDR3 has 16 amino acids. The CDR3 loop is CAGTGGENTRNSPLHF. The CDR3 region has the DNA TGCGCCGGGACAGGGGGCGAAAATACCAGGAATTCACCCCTCCACTTT.

By share, this clonotype ranks as large. CDR3 DNA: TGTGCCAGCAGGGGACCTGGCGGAAGCACAGATACGCAGTATTTT. Translation: CASRGPGGSTDTQYF. The chain employs TRBV6-2 or TRBV6-3 and TRBJ2-3; tentatively, D is TRBD1 or TRBD2 (5 bases each). The germline V gene encodes CDR1 MNHEY and CDR2 SVGEGT. This CDR3 comprises 15 residues. The V gene lost 6 bases and the J gene lost 0 bases, with 13 bases spanning the gap.

In its sample, this clonotype ranks as large. The chain is built from TRBV18 and TRBJ1-6, with 9 bases identical to TRBD1. CDR3 size: 16 residues. The germline CDR1 and CDR2 sequences are KGHSH and LQKENI. The junction had 9 bases not matched to a gene; V was cut back by 5 bases and J by 7 bases. CDR3 amino acids: CASSTRDRVWNSPLHF. In DNA form, the CDR3 reads TGTGCCAGCTCAACCCGGGACAGGGTCTGGAATTCACCCCTCCACTTT. Full variable domain (missing parts from reference TRBV18 and TRBJ1-6): NAGVMQNPRHLVRRRGQEARLRCSPMKGHSHVYWYRQLPEEGLKFMVYLQKENIIDESGMPKERFSAEFPKEGPSILRIQQVVRGDSAAYFCASSTRDRVWNSPLHFGNGTRLTVT.

This clonotype is categorized as large. V usage is TRBV5-5 and J usage is TRBJ2-1; a weak D match, TRBD2 (6 bases). The CDR3 is 16 residues long. Per the germline V gene, CDR1 is SGHKS and CDR2 is YYEKEE (reference sequence). Trimming shortened V by 4 bases and J by 4 bases, and 18 bases separated the two germline ends. The CDR3 sequence: CASSETGTAQYNEQFF. The CDR3, as DNA: TGTGCCAGCAGCGAGACCGGGACTGCGCAGTACAATGAGCAGTTCTTC.

The chain links TRBV6-5 to TRBJ1-3; the D is unclear. Trimming removed 7 bases at V and 0 bases at J, with 10 bases between. The length of the CDR3 is 14 residues. Germline values: CDR1 MNHEY, CDR2 SVGAGI. CDR3 sequence (DNA): TGTGCCAGCAAAGAGTACCCCTCTGGAAACACCATATATTTT. This codes for CASKEYPSGNTIYF.

A few counts support this clonotype. The rearrangement links TRBV5-6 to TRBJ1-2; D not certain. Germline lookup yields CDR1 SGHDT and CDR2 YYEEEE. The CDR3 sequence is 14 residues long. V shed 0 bases and J shed 4 bases, with 10 bases lying between them. The CDR3 reads CASSLGAQGYGYTF. The DNA of the CDR3 is TGTGCCAGCAGCTTGGGGGCCCAAGGCTATGGCTACACCTTC.

Within the sample, this clonotype is medium-sized. J is TRBJ2-1 and V is TRBV6-5; 12 nucleotides agree with TRBD1. CDR1 and CDR2 (germline): MNHEY, SVGAGI. The length of the CDR3 is 16 residues. V was pared by 6 bases and J by 6 bases, with 9 bases of the junction left unmatched. CDR3 in amino acids: CASRSSGTGGFNEQFF. The DNA of the CDR3 is TGTGCCAGCAGATCCTCCGGGACAGGGGGCTTCAATGAGCAGTTCTTC.

J is TRBJ1-5 and V is TRBV12-3 or TRBV12-4; D ambiguous. CDR3 size: 14 residues. The V gene lost 6 bases and the J gene lost 3 bases, with 12 bases spanning the gap. The CDR3 loop is CASREGRYNQPQHF. The DNA for the CDR3 is TGTGCCAGCAGGGAAGGCAGATACAATCAGCCCCAGCATTTT.

By frequency in the sample, this clonotype is large (0.1 to 1%). The chain carries TRBV5-8 and TRBJ1-2; weak D call: TRBD1 (5 bases). Germline loops: CDR1 SGHTS, CDR2 YDEGEE. V shed 4 bases and J shed 6 bases, with 13 bases lying between them. The CDR3 sequence is 13 residues long. The CDR3 sequence: CASSPQGTNGYTF. The DNA of the CDR3 is TGTGCCAGCAGCCCCCAGGGAACAAATGGCTACACCTTC.

Relative to its sample, this clonotype is large (0.1 to 1%). The chain recombines TRBV12-5 with TRBJ2-5; 10 bases line up with TRBD1. J gave up 4 bases and V 7 bases, and 3 bases lay outside the gene matches. There are 13 residues in the CDR3. CDR1 LGHNT and CDR2 FRNRAP come from the germline V gene. The CDR3 loop is CASVRTGGETQYF. CDR3 nucleotides: TGTGCTAGTGTTCGGACAGGGGGAGAGACCCAGTACTTC.

In this sample, this clonotype is medium-sized (0.01 to 0.1%). The chain uses TRBV5-8 and TRBJ2-7; 11 positions agree with TRBD1. The germline CDR1 and CDR2 sequences are SGHTS and YDEGEE. Germline trimming cut 4 bases from V and 0 bases from J; bases unmatched to any gene: 6. The CDR3 loop spans 16 amino acids. The CDR3, as DNA: TGTGCCAGCAGCCTCGGGACAGGGGGATACTCCTACGAGCAGTACTTC. Translating it yields CASSLGTGGYSYEQYF.

This clonotype rates as medium-sized (0.01 to 0.1%). This chain uses TRBV6-6 with TRBJ1-5, with a possible D match to TRBD1 (5 bases). This CDR3 contains 18 residues. V was trimmed by 6 bases and J by 0 bases, leaving 21 bases between them. CDR1 is MNHNY and CDR2 is SVGAGI in the germline V gene (reference sequence). CDR3 protein: CASSQRQGNFHSNQPQHF. CDR3 coding DNA: TGTGCCAGCAGCCAAAGGCAGGGTAATTTCCATAGCAATCAGCCCCAGCATTTT.

In its sample, this clonotype is medium-sized. V gene TRBV20-1 combines with J gene TRBJ1-2, with TRBD1 matching over 9 bases. V gave up 5 bases and J gave up 0 bases; unmatched junction bases: 13. This CDR3 is 17 amino acids long. Germline V gene lookup returns CDR1 DFQATT and CDR2 SNEGSKA (reference sequence). The CDR3 sequence is CSALGQGPAVTNYGYTF. The DNA of the CDR3 is TGCAGTGCTCTGGGACAGGGACCGGCAGTTACTAACTATGGCTACACCTTC.

This rearrangement joins TRBV7-8 to TRBJ2-2; 7 bases are a match to TRBD2. With 5 bases clipped from V and 3 bases from J, the junction kept 12 bases outside the gene matches. CDR1 is SGHVS, CDR2 FQNEAQ, per germline. The CDR3 has 17 residues. The CDR3, as DNA: TGTGCCAGCAGCCCCCGAGGGGCGGGAGCGGACACCGGGGAGCTGTTTTTT. Translating it yields CASSPRGAGADTGELFF.

The J gene is TRBJ2-7, the V gene TRBV20-1; unclear D gene. The CDR3 spans 15 residues. In germline, CDR1 is DFQATT, CDR2 SNEGSKA (reference sequence). The V end was cut by 4 bases, the J end by 1 base, with 17 bases between. CDR3 sequence reads: CSATKQGHISYEQYF. CDR3 nucleotides: TGCAGTGCTACTAAGCAAGGCCACATTTCCTACGAGCAGTACTTC.

This clonotype was recorded at least ten times. This chain links TRBV11-3 with TRBJ2-7, with D uncertain. The CDR3 runs 12 residues. The ends were cut back, 5 bases at V and 4 bases at J, with 9 bases in the middle. Per germline, CDR1 SGHNT and CDR2 YENEEA. The CDR3 DNA reads as TGTGCCAGCAGCCCTATGGGTTACGAGCAGTACTTC. It codes for CASSPMGYEQYF.

Notes on this clonotype: Just one base apart from a much larger clone, this may be a read error. The V and J genes are TRBV5-8 and TRBJ2-5, with D perhaps TRBD2 (5 bases). Germline V gene sequence: CDR1 SGHTS, CDR2 YDEGEE. The CDR3 contains 13 residues. CDR3 bases: TGTGCCAGCAACTTGGACTGGCAAGAGACCCAGTACTTC. Protein product: CASNLDWQETQYF.

By sample share, this clonotype is large. This chain joins TRBV27 and TRBJ1-2; the match to TRBD1 covers 7 bases. CDR3 length: 12 residues. V was pared by 6 bases and J by 8 bases, with 6 bases of the junction left unmatched. Germline V gene sequence: CDR1 MNHEY, CDR2 SMNVEV (reference sequence). DNA for the CDR3: TGTGCCAGCAGGGTAGGGGGCGGCGGCTACACCTTC. This translates into CASRVGGGGYTF.

The rearrangement joins TRBV4-1 to TRBJ1-2; TRBD1 aligns across 8 bases. Trimming at V came to 3 bases and at J to 3 bases, leaving 9 bases not matched to a gene. CDR1 MGHRA and CDR2 YSYEKL come from the germline V gene. The CDR3 covers 16 residues. In nucleotides, the CDR3 is TGCGCCAGCAGCCAGGCAGGACAGGGTAAGGACTATGGCTACACCTTC. Its translation: CASSQAGQGKDYGYTF.

This clonotype is large (0.1 to 1%) within its sample. The gene calls are TRBV7-2 and TRBJ2-5, with TRBD2 matching over 13 bases. With V trimmed by 5 bases and J by 6 bases, 3 bases remained unmatched. This CDR3 contains 14 residues. The germline V gene has CDR1 SGHTA and CDR2 FQGNSA. CDR3 nucleotides: TGTGCCAGCAGCGTCGGGACTAGCGGGAAGACCCAGTACTTC. Protein sequence: CASSVGTSGKTQYF.

By share, this clonotype counts as large. This chain connects TRBV4-2 to TRBJ1-2, with 12 bases fitting TRBD1. V lost 2 bases, J lost 6 bases, and 16 bases stayed unmatched. CDR1 LGHNA and CDR2 YNFKEQ come from the germline V gene. This CDR3 is built from 19 residues. For the CDR3, the DNA is TGTGCCAGCAGCCAACCGGGACAGGGGGCGCTGACTGAAGCCGATGGCTACACCTTC. Protein sequence: CASSQPGQGALTEADGYTF.

In its sample, this clonotype ranks as large (0.1 to 1%). The rearrangement uses TRBV20-1 and TRBJ2-3; D tentatively fits TRBD1 or TRBD2 (5 bases each). The CDR3 has 13 residues. Trimming left V 3 bases short and J 5 bases short, with 12 bases between. The V gene's germline CDR1 is DFQATT and CDR2 SNEGSKA (reference sequence). CDR3 loop: CSASLLGVDTQYF. CDR3 DNA sequence: TGCAGTGCTAGCCTACTAGGGGTAGATACGCAGTATTTT.

This clonotype was picked up many times. The chain employs TRBV11-1 and TRBJ1-2, with 8 bases fitting TRBD1. The V gene's germline CDR1 is SGHAT and CDR2 FQDESV (reference sequence). The V gene end was trimmed by 8 bases and the J gene end by 4 bases; junction bases not matched to a gene: 9. The CDR3 contains 14 residues. In nucleotides, the CDR3 is TGTGCCAGCGGCCTCAGGGGGCAGGCCTATGGCTACACCTTC. This translates into CASGLRGQAYGYTF.

This clonotype was detected ten times or more. The rearrangement links TRBV5-1 to TRBJ2-5; 11 bases line up with TRBD2. The length of the CDR3 is 14 residues. Germline V gene sequence: CDR1 SGHRS, CDR2 YFSETQ. J gave up 5 bases and V 9 bases, and 9 bases lay outside the gene matches. CDR3 protein: CAISSGGAEETQYF. As DNA, the CDR3 is TGCGCCATCAGTAGCGGGGGGGCTGAGGAGACCCAGTACTTC. The full variable domain, rest sourced from reference TRBV5-1 and TRBJ2-5, is KAGVTQTPRYLIKTRGQQVTLSCSPISGHRSVSWYQQTPGQGLQFLFEYFSETQRNKGNFPGRFSGRQFSNSRSEMNVSTLELGDSALYLCAISSGGAEETQYFGPGTRLLVL.

This clonotype is judged hyperexpanded (1% or more). The chain has TRBV4-2 and TRBJ2-1; D is undetermined. The V and J ends lost 5 bases and 6 bases respectively, with 8 bases between them. This CDR3 region has 12 residues. Per germline, CDR1 LGHNA and CDR2 YNFKEQ. CDR3 coding DNA: TGTGCCAGCAGCTCACGGGTCAATGAGCAGTTCTTC. It encodes CASSSRVNEQFF.